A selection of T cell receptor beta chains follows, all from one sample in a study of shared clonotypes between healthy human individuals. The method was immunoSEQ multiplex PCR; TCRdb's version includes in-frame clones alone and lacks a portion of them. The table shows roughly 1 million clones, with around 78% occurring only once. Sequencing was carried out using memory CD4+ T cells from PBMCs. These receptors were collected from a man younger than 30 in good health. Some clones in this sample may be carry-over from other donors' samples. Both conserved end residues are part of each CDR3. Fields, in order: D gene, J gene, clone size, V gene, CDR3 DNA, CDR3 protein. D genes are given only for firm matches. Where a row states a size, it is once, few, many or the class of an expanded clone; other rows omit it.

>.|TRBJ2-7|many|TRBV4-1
TGCGCCAGCAGCCAAGCGTGGGAGGTTCGGGGCGAGCAGTACTTC
CASSQAWEVRGEQYF
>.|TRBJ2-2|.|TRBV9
TGTGCCAGCAGCGTAGCTGCAGGTGGGAACACCGGGGAGCTGTTTTTT
CASSVAAGGNTGELFF
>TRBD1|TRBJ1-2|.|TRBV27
TGTGCCAGCGCCAACTCGAACACAGGGGCGCGGGGCTACACCTTC
CASANSNTGARGYTF
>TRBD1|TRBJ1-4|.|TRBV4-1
TGCGCCAGCAGCCAAGCCGGGACAGGGTATGAAAAACTGTTTTTT
CASSQAGTGYEKLFF
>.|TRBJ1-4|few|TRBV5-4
TGTGCCAGCAGCCCAAATCGGCCAGGGAGGGCTAATGAAAAACTGTTTTTT
CASSPNRPGRANEKLFF
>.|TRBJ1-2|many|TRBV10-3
TGTGCCACCGCAGCAGGGGTGTCTGCTAACTATGGCTACACCTTC
CATAAGVSANYGYTF
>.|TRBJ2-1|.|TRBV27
TGTGCCAGCAGTCTCGAGTTGGGGGATGAGCAGTTCTTC
CASSLELGDEQFF
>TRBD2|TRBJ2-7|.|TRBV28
TGTGCCAGCAGTTATATAGCGGGACGGAACTCCTACGAGCAGTACTTC
CASSYIAGRNSYEQYF
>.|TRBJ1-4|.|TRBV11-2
TGTGCCAGCAGCTTAGAGGCAGGGCGAAAACTGTTTTTT
CASSLEAGRKLFF
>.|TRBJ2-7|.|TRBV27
TGTGCCAGCAGACCATACCGGGGCAGGTCCTACGAGCAGTACTTC
CASRPYRGRSYEQYF
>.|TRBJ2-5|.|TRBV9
TGTGCCAGCAGCAAAGGGCAGGGCCAAGAGACCCAGTACTTC
CASSKGQGQETQYF
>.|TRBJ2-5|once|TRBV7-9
TGTGCCAGCAGCTTAGATGGGACCCAAGAGACCCAGTACTTC
CASSLDGTQETQYF
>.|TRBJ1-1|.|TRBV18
TGTGCCAGCTCACCACCGAAGGAGTCGTCCGGAGCTTTCTTT
CASSPPKESSGAFF
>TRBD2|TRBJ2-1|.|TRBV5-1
TGCGCCAGCAGCGGGACTAGCGGGAGCGGCTTAAATGAGCAGTTCTTC
CASSGTSGSGLNEQFF
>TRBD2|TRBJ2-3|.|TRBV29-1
TGCAGCGTTGCGGGGGGGCCCCGCACAGATACGCAGTATTTT
CSVAGGPRTDTQYF
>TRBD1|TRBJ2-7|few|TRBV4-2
TGTGCCAGCAGCCTAGACTGGACAGGGCGCTACGAGCAGTACTTC
CASSLDWTGRYEQYF
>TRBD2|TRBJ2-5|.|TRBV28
TGTGCCAGCAGTAAGGGACTAGCCCAAGAGACCCAGTACTTC
CASSKGLAQETQYF
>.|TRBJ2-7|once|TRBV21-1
TGTGCCCCCCGGGGCGGCGAGCAGTACTTC
CAPRGGEQYF
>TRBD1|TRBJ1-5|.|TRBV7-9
TGTGCCAGCAGCTATGCCCTTCAGGGGGCATTTGACAATCAGCCCCAGCATTTT
CASSYALQGAFDNQPQHF
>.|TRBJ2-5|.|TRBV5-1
TGCGCCAGCAGCTGGGAACGCAGGGGGGCCCAAGAGACCCAGTACTTC
CASSWERRGAQETQYF
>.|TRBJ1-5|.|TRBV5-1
TGCGCCAGCAGAGGCACACCCGCCGGCGGTCAGCCCCAGCATTTT
CASRGTPAGGQPQHF
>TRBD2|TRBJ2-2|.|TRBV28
TGTGCCAGTATGCGACTAGCGGGAAGTCACGGGGAGCTGTTTTTT
CASMRLAGSHGELFF
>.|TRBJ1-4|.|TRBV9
TGTGCCAGCAGCGCGAACCCAGGGGATACTGAAAAACTGTTTTTT
CASSANPGDTEKLFF
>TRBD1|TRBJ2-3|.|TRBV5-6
TGTGCCAGCAGCTACGACAGGGAAGCGGCAGATACGCAGTATTTT
CASSYDREAADTQYF
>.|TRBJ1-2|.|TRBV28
TGTGCCAGCAGTTCCCCCAGCGGGCCCTATGGCTACACCTTC
CASSSPSGPYGYTF
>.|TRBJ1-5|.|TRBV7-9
TGTGCCAGCAGCTCGGAGGGAAATCAGCCCCAGCATTTT
CASSSEGNQPQHF
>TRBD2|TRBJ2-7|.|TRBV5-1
TGCGCCAGCAGCTCCGTCGGGAGGGCCGACGAGCAGTACTTC
CASSSVGRADEQYF
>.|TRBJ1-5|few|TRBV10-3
TGTGCCATCAGTGAGTCCCCCGGGGGAGAAGGTCAGCCCCAGCATTTT
CAISESPGGEGQPQHF
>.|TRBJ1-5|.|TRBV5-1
TGCGCCAGCAGCTTGGGGGCGGCATCTAGCAATCAGCCCCAGCATTTT
CASSLGAASSNQPQHF
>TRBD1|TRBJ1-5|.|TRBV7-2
TGTGCCAGCAGCTCATCAGGGGGCCGAGGACAGCCCCAGCATTTT
CASSSSGGRGQPQHF
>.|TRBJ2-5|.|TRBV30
TGTGCCTGGGGCCGTCCGGGACAACAAGAGACCCAGTACTTC
CAWGRPGQQETQYF
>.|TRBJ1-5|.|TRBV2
TGTGCCAGCAGTGAGGCGGGGGGATTCAATCAGCCCCAGCATTTT
CASSEAGGFNQPQHF